Shown below are 22 T cell receptor beta chains from a single sample sequenced in a study of T-cell reconstitution after alpha-beta-depleted transplantation in children. The TCRbeta library incorporated unique molecular identifiers. TCRdb analysed the PCR reads with MiXCR anew, one entry per CDR3 protein. The sample records hundreds of thousands of distinct CDR3 sequences, roughly 17% being singletons. The sequencing here drew on PBMCs, mostly from graft donor cells, taken 360 days after TCRalphabeta/CD19-depleted stem cell transplant. The receptors were gathered from a boy under three years old who had a stem cell transplant for Wiskott-Aldrich syndrome, so the T cells may come from the graft donor.

In its sample, this clonotype was seen a few times. The chain recombines TRBV7-2 with TRBJ2-3, with 11 bases lining up with TRBD2. This CDR3 region has 19 residues. CDR1 SGHTA and CDR2 FQGNSA come from the germline V gene. V lost 0 bases, J lost 2 bases, and 10 bases stayed unmatched. Here the CDR3 DNA reads TGTGCCAGCAGCTTAGCAAACTCCGGGACTAGCGGAGACACAGATACGCAGTATTTT. Encoded protein: CASSLANSGTSGDTDTQYF.

The chain joins TRBV11-2 to TRBJ2-1; D is ambiguous. The CDR3 spans 14 residues. Germline lookup yields CDR1 SGHAT and CDR2 FQNNGV. Trimming took 3 bases from V and 7 from J, leaving 13 bases between them. CDR3 sequence reads: CASSLSITRNEQFF. The CDR3 DNA is TGTGCCAGCAGCTTGTCCATAACTCGGAATGAGCAGTTCTTC.

The chain employs TRBV4-1 and TRBJ2-3; a weak D match, TRBD1 (5 bases). Germline lookup yields CDR1 MGHRA and CDR2 YSYEKL. Trimming removed 2 bases at V and 4 bases at J, with 10 bases between. CDR3 length: 14 residues. CDR3 residues: CASSQWGGADTQYF. The CDR3 nucleotides are TGCGCCAGCAGCCAATGGGGCGGAGCAGATACGCAGTATTTT.

This rearrangement joins TRBV9 to TRBJ2-1; 7 positions agree with TRBD2. V gave up 1 base and J gave up 6 bases; unmatched junction bases: 10. The CDR3 runs to 16 residues. The germline V gene has CDR1 SGDLS and CDR2 YYNGEE. CDR3 DNA: TGTGCCAGCAGCGTACACGGGACTACCCTCGCCAATGAGCAGTTCTTC. Its translation is CASSVHGTTLANEQFF. Complete variable domain (other parts from reference TRBV9 and TRBJ2-1): DSGVTQTPKHLITATGQRVTLRCSPRSGDLSVYWYQQSLDQGLQFLIQYYNGEERAKGNILERFSAQQFPDLHSELNLSSLELGDSALYFCASSVHGTTLANEQFFGPGTRLTVL.

The chain joins TRBV5-1 to TRBJ1-1; D gene unclear. The germline CDR1 and CDR2 sequences are SGHRS and YFSETQ. The CDR3 is 12 residues long. V lost 2 bases and J 6 bases, leaving 8 bases between the germline ends. CDR3 nucleotide sequence: TGCGCCAGCAGCTTTAACGGTGCTGAAGCTTTCTTT. This codes for CASSFNGAEAFF.

This clonotype was picked up a small number of times. The V call is TRBV10-1, the J call TRBJ2-5; possible D gene TRBD1, 6 bases. Per germline, CDR1 WNHNN and CDR2 SYGVQD (reference sequence). Trimming removed 3 bases from V and 2 bases from J, with 13 bases in between. This CDR3 region has 15 residues. In nucleotides, the CDR3 is TGCGCCAGCAGTGAAGGAGGACAGAAGCAAGAGACCCAGTACTTC. This codes for CASSEGGQKQETQYF.

This clonotype was seen only a few times. This sequence joins TRBV18 and TRBJ2-2; D is uncertain. Trimming stripped 3 bases from V and 5 bases from J, with 10 bases between. The CDR3 consists of 14 residues. Germline V lookup: CDR1 KGHSH, CDR2 LQKENI. CDR3 loop: CASSPLATTGELFF. The CDR3 nucleotides read TGTGCCAGCTCACCTCTGGCCACAACCGGGGAGCTGTTTTTT. The full variable domain, completed using reference TRBV18 and TRBJ2-2, is NAGVMQNPRHLVRRRGQEARLRCSPMKGHSHVYWYRQLPEEGLKFMVYLQKENIIDESGMPKERFSAEFPKEGPSILRIQQVVRGDSAAYFCASSPLATTGELFFGEGSRLTVL.

The chain joins TRBV12-3 or TRBV12-4 to TRBJ1-3; no clear D. There are 15 residues in the CDR3. V was clipped by 2 bases and J by 3 bases, with 11 bases between them. CDR3 amino acids: CASSLRGQSGNTIYF. The CDR3 DNA follows: TGTGCCAGCAGTTTACGTGGGCAGAGTGGAAACACCATATATTTT.

V usage is TRBV5-1 and J usage is TRBJ2-7, with 7 bases aligning to TRBD1. The CDR3 totals 15 residues. Germline V CDR1 and CDR2: SGHRS, YFSETQ. With V trimmed by 6 bases and J by 3 bases, 12 bases remained unmatched. CDR3 in DNA: TGCGCCAGCAAAACACAGGGGACAGACCACTACGAGCAGTACTTC. Its protein is CASKTQGTDHYEQYF.

The V and J genes are TRBV5-1 and TRBJ2-5, with a weak D call TRBD1 (6 bases). Germline-derived CDR1 and CDR2 are SGHRS and YFSETQ. V was cut by 3 bases and J by 5 bases, with 11 bases left in between. The CDR3 extends over 13 amino acids. CDR3 bases: TGCGCCAGCAGCTCTACAGGGTTCGAGACCCAGTACTTC. Translating it yields CASSSTGFETQYF.

This chain joins TRBV10-3 and TRBJ2-3; D remains ambiguous. The germline V gene has CDR1 ENHRY and CDR2 SYGVKD. With 3 bases removed from V and 0 bases from J, the gap between germline ends came to 10 bases. This CDR3 contains 15 residues. CDR3 nucleotides: TGTGCCATCAGTGATAAGGTTCTGAGCACAGATACGCAGTATTTT. Its translation is CAISDKVLSTDTQYF.

The rearrangement joins TRBV5-6 to TRBJ2-7, with TRBD2 as a possible D gene (6 bases). This CDR3 has 15 residues. V lost 0 bases and J 3 bases, leaving 13 bases between the germline ends. Germline V gene sequence: CDR1 SGHDT, CDR2 YYEEEE. In DNA, the CDR3 is TGTGCCAGCAGCTTGGGGGGACTGGGGGACTACGAGCAGTACTTC. It is translated as CASSLGGLGDYEQYF.

This clonotype was seen only a few times. The rearrangement joins TRBV30 to TRBJ1-2, with 7 bases matching TRBD1. The germline CDR1 and CDR2 sequences are GTSNPN and SVGIG (reference sequence). The CDR3 runs to 11 residues. V shed 5 bases, J shed 8 bases, and the junction held 5 bases outside the gene matches. The CDR3 is CAWQTGQGYTF. The CDR3 nucleotides are TGTGCCTGGCAGACAGGGCAAGGCTACACCTTC.

The V call is TRBV5-1, the J call TRBJ2-5, with D unresolved. Germline V gives CDR1 SGHRS, CDR2 YFSETQ. CDR3 length: 15 amino acids. The V end lost 2 bases, the J end lost 2 bases, and 13 bases lay between the germline ends. The CDR3 region is CASSFGRILQETQYF. In nucleotides, the CDR3 is TGCGCCAGCAGCTTTGGACGGATCCTACAAGAGACCCAGTACTTC.

The V and J genes are TRBV29-1 and TRBJ1-1, with TRBD1 matching over 7 bases. Looked up from germline, CDR1 is SQVTM and CDR2 is ANQGSEA. Losses at the gene ends were 8 bases for V and 2 bases for J; bases not matched to a gene: 5. This CDR3 has 12 residues. The CDR3, as DNA: TGCAGCACCCGACAGGGAAACACTGAAGCTTTCTTT. It translates to CSTRQGNTEAFF.

The V and J genes are TRBV5-1 and TRBJ2-4; the D is unclear. With 0 bases removed from V and 0 bases from J, the gap between germline ends came to 7 bases. CDR3 length equals 15 residues. Germline V lookup: CDR1 SGHRS, CDR2 YFSETQ. CDR3 residues: CASSLGDLAKNIQYF. Written as DNA, the CDR3 is TGCGCCAGCAGCTTGGGAGACCTAGCCAAAAACATTCAGTACTTC.

This clonotype turned up a few times. This rearrangement joins TRBV4-3 to TRBJ2-2; D gene ambiguous. V was shortened by 3 bases and J by 7 bases, with 12 bases between the two germline ends. The germline gives CDR1 LGHNA, CDR2 YSLEER. CDR3 length: 14 residues. The CDR3, as DNA: TGCGCCAGCAGCCAGTACACCTATGGCGGGGAGCTGTTTTTT. Encoded protein: CASSQYTYGGELFF.

The chain links TRBV28 to TRBJ2-3; possible D gene TRBD2, 5 bases. Between the trimmed V and J ends, which lost 4 bases and 3 bases, there was a span of 17 bases. Germline V gene data show CDR1 as MDHEN and CDR2 as SYDVKM. The CDR3 extends over 16 amino acids. The CDR3: CASSSLLGGGTDTQYF. CDR3 in DNA: TGTGCCAGCAGTTCACTACTAGGAGGAGGAACAGATACGCAGTATTTT. Together with reference TRBV28 and TRBJ2-3, the CDR3 gives the full variable domain: DVKVTQSSRYLVKRTGEKVFLECVQDMDHENMFWYRQDPGLGLRLIYFSYDVKMKEKGDIPEGYSVSREKKERFSLILESASTNQTSMYLCASSSLLGGGTDTQYFGPGTRLTVL.

This clonotype was observed a few times. The chain is built from TRBV5-1 and TRBJ2-1; possible D gene TRBD2, 5 bases. The CDR3 covers 15 residues. Trimming stripped 0 bases from V and 3 bases from J, with 10 bases between. In germline, CDR1 is SGHRS, CDR2 YFSETQ. This CDR3 reads CASSLEKRSYNEQFF. The CDR3 DNA reads TGCGCCAGCAGCTTGGAAAAGCGGAGCTACAATGAGCAGTTCTTC.

This chain links TRBV20-1 with TRBJ2-2; 7 bases agree with TRBD1. Germline CDR1 DFQATT, CDR2 SNEGSKA (reference sequence). After removal of 7 bases from V and 2 bases from J, the junction contained 7 bases not matched to a gene. This CDR3 has 14 residues. CDR3 in amino acids: CSVPDRANTGELFF. In DNA form, the CDR3 reads TGCAGTGTTCCCGACAGGGCCAACACCGGGGAGCTGTTTTTT.

The J gene is TRBJ2-3, the V gene TRBV5-1; D is undetermined. The germline V gene encodes CDR1 SGHRS and CDR2 YFSETQ. Trimming left V 1 base short and J 7 bases short, with 7 bases between. The CDR3 loop spans 12 amino acids. Written as DNA, the CDR3 is TGCGCCAGCAGCTTGCAGCCGAATACGCAGTATTTT. It codes for CASSLQPNTQYF.

The J gene is TRBJ1-1, the V gene TRBV4-1, with a tentative D call TRBD1 (5 bases). Germline V gene data show CDR1 as MGHRA and CDR2 as YSYEKL. This CDR3 region has 14 residues. The V gene lost 2 bases and the J gene lost 4 bases, with 11 bases spanning the gap. The CDR3 spells CASSQTPGVTEAFF. CDR3 nucleotides: TGCGCCAGCAGCCAAACCCCGGGGGTCACTGAAGCTTTCTTT.